Shown below are 27 T cell receptor beta chains from a single sample sequenced in a study of blood T cell repertoires in COVID-19. Generated by immunoSEQ multiplex PCR, the TCRdb table keeps only in-frame clones and is missing some. The sample includes 53,000 or so clones, roughly 88% seen only once; the top ten take around 2.7%. Input material: peripheral blood. The receptors were gathered from an elderly man with acute or convalescent COVID-19.

This chain uses TRBV7-3 with TRBJ2-1; D is perhaps TRBD1 (6 bases). Trimming took off 5 bases at V and 2 bases at J, with 19 bases between the two ends. The CDR3 runs to 17 residues. Germline assignment: CDR1 SGHTA and CDR2 FQGTGA. Here the CDR3 DNA reads TGTGCCAGCAGCCCGACCAGCGACAGGAATACCTACAATGAGCAGTTCTTC. This codes for CASSPTSDRNTYNEQFF.

The J gene is TRBJ1-3, the V gene TRBV5-1; no clear D. V dropped 3 bases and J dropped 5 bases, with 21 bases sitting between them. The CDR3 loop spans 17 amino acids. Germline lookup yields CDR1 SGHRS and CDR2 YFSETQ. The CDR3 here is CASSSGDLGPIRNTIYF. In DNA form, the CDR3 reads TGCGCCAGCAGCTCCGGTGATTTGGGCCCAATTCGAAACACCATATATTTT.

This chain uses TRBV30 with TRBJ1-3, with 7 nucleotides matching TRBD1. V lost 6 bases, J lost 6 bases, and 8 bases stayed unmatched. The CDR3 consists of 13 residues. In germline, CDR1 is GTSNPN, CDR2 SVGIG (reference sequence). This chain's CDR3 is CACHPQGINTIYF. The CDR3 nucleotides read TGTGCCTGTCACCCACAGGGGATAAACACCATATATTTT. Together with reference TRBV30 and TRBJ1-3, the CDR3 gives the full variable domain: SQTIHQWPATLVQPVGSPLSLECTVEGTSNPNLYWYRQAAGRGLQLLFYSVGIGQISSEVPQNLSASRPQDRQFILSSKKLLLSDSGFYLCACHPQGINTIYFGEGSWLTVV.

As concerns this clone: Other DNA sequences within the sample encode an identical CDR3. This chain joins TRBV5-6 and TRBJ2-7, with unresolved D. This CDR3 comprises 11 residues. CDR1 is SGHDT, CDR2 YYEEEE, per germline. With 3 bases removed from V and 4 bases from J, the gap between germline ends came to 5 bases. CDR3 nucleotide sequence: TGTGCCAGCAGCTCCCTTTACGAGCAGTACTTC. Amino acids: CASSSLYEQYF.

The chain employs TRBV19 and TRBJ1-1; no clear D gene. The germline CDR1 and CDR2 sequences are LNHDA and SQIVND (reference sequence). V was pared by 9 bases and J by 1 base, with 18 bases between. This CDR3 contains 15 residues. In nucleotides, the CDR3 is TGTGCCAGCCGCGAGTTAACTCGTGGGAACACTGAAGCTTTCTTT. It encodes CASRELTRGNTEAFF.

The chain uses TRBV27 and TRBJ1-2; maybe TRBD1 (6 bases). V lost 2 bases and J lost 2, with 12 bases in between. Germline lookup yields CDR1 MNHEY and CDR2 SMNVEV (reference sequence). The CDR3 has 15 residues. CDR3 sequence (DNA): TGTGCCAGCAGTTTACTCCCCACAGGGAACTATGGCTACACCTTC. Protein: CASSLLPTGNYGYTF.

This chain uses TRBV13 with TRBJ2-2; 9 bases align to TRBD1. The CDR3 extends over 15 amino acids. V was clipped by 5 bases and J by 4 bases; unmatched bases: 5. Per germline, CDR1 PRHDT and CDR2 FYEKMQ (reference sequence). CDR3 loop: CASSLQTGGTGELFF. DNA for the CDR3: TGTGCCAGCAGCCTTCAGACAGGGGGCACCGGGGAGCTGTTTTTT. The whole variable domain, filled in from reference TRBV13 and TRBJ2-2, reads AAGVIQSPRHLIKEKRETATLKCYPIPRHDTVYWYQQGPGQDPQFLISFYEKMQSDKGSIPDRFSAQQFSDYHSELNMSSLELGDSALYFCASSLQTGGTGELFFGEGSRLTVL.

J is TRBJ1-1 and V is TRBV2; weak D call: TRBD1 (6 bases). The CDR3 totals 16 residues. Trimming took off 6 bases at V and 3 bases at J, with 20 bases between the two ends. CDR1 and CDR2 from the germline V gene are SNHLY and FYNNEI. In DNA form, the CDR3 reads TGTGCCAGCAGAGCCCTTTTCGGGGGGGCGGACACTGAAGCTTTCTTT. Its translation: CASRALFGGADTEAFF.

This clone was seen only once. This sequence joins TRBV5-4 and TRBJ1-2, with TRBD1 matching 8 bases. Germline loops: CDR1 SGHNT, CDR2 YYREEE (reference sequence). The CDR3 sequence is 13 residues long. After removal of 2 bases from V and 4 bases from J, the junction contained 1 base not matched to a gene. CDR3: CASSLQGVYGYTF. DNA of the CDR3: TGTGCCAGCAGCTTACAGGGGGTCTATGGCTACACCTTC.

The CDR3 region has the DNA TGTGCCAGTAGCCCCCGACAGGGGGGTAATTCACCCCTCCACTTT. It is translated as CASSPRQGGNSPLHF. V and J are TRBV19 and TRBJ1-6, with 9 nucleotides matching TRBD1. The germline gives CDR1 LNHDA, CDR2 SQIVND (reference sequence). Trimming cost V 6 bases and J 6 bases; bases outside gene matches: 6. The CDR3 contains 15 residues.

This sequence joins TRBV6-5 and TRBJ2-2, with TRBD2 matching over 8 bases. The CDR3 length is 14 residues. Losses at the gene ends were 0 bases for V and 10 bases for J; bases not matched to a gene: 4. CDR1 and CDR2 (germline): MNHEY, SVGAGI. The CDR3 sequence: CASSYSTSAVELFF. The CDR3 coding sequence is TGTGCCAGCAGTTACTCGACTAGCGCGGTGGAGCTGTTTTTT.

The chain couples TRBV7-2 to TRBJ2-1; D perhaps matches TRBD2 (7 bases). CDR1 is SGHTA and CDR2 is FQGNSA in the germline V gene. The germline V and J ends were trimmed by 0 bases and 9 bases, with 12 bases remaining between them. The CDR3 runs 14 residues. The CDR3 reads CASSLAGGQGEQFF. The CDR3 nucleotides are TGTGCCAGCAGCTTAGCGGGGGGGCAAGGTGAGCAGTTCTTC. The full variable domain, its missing parts supplied by reference TRBV7-2 and TRBJ2-1, is GAGVSQSPSNKVTEKGKDVELRCDPISGHTALYWYRQSLGQGLEFLIYFQGNSAPDKSGLPSDRFSAERTGGSVSTLTIQRTQQEDSAVYLCASSLAGGQGEQFFGPGTRLTVL.

The chain employs TRBV4-2 and TRBJ1-1, with D possibly being TRBD1 (5 bases). The CDR3 runs 14 residues. Germline assignment: CDR1 LGHNA and CDR2 YNFKEQ. Trimming cost V 4 bases and J 1 base, with 10 bases left between them. In nucleotides, the CDR3 is TGTGCCAGCAGCCCAGGACATACGAACACTGAAGCTTTCTTT. This encodes CASSPGHTNTEAFF.

This chain connects TRBV2 to TRBJ1-6; D gene ambiguous. The CDR3 is made up of 14 amino acids. Germline-derived CDR1 and CDR2 are SNHLY and FYNNEI. V was clipped by 4 bases and J by 9 bases, with 13 bases between them. The CDR3: CASSGGEGSSPLHF. CDR3 in DNA: TGTGCCAGCAGTGGTGGGGAGGGCAGTTCACCCCTCCACTTT.

This clone was seen a single time. The V gene is TRBV6-2 or TRBV6-3, the J gene TRBJ1-1; the D gene is possibly TRBD1 (6 bases). The ends were cut back, 3 bases at V and 10 bases at J, with 21 bases in the middle. Germline assignment: CDR1 MNHEY and CDR2 SVGEGT. This CDR3 has 15 residues. CDR3 region: CASSYPPPYRDGAFF. Here the CDR3 DNA reads TGTGCCAGCAGTTATCCCCCTCCATACAGGGACGGAGCTTTCTTT.

This clone was seen a single time. The chain links TRBV5-6 to TRBJ2-5; 11 nucleotides agree with TRBD2. J was trimmed by 4 bases and V by 2 bases; bases with no gene match: 10. Germline CDR1 SGHDT, CDR2 YYEEEE. CDR3 length equals 17 residues. CDR3 region: CASSFPGTSGQGETQYF. CDR3 bases: TGTGCCAGCAGCTTCCCCGGGACTAGCGGTCAGGGAGAGACCCAGTACTTC.

As for this clone: At one end, the junction sequence differs from germline, possibly due to a read error. The V call is TRBV5-4, the J call TRBJ2-5; the D gene is possibly TRBD2 (5 bases). Germline CDR1 SGHNT, CDR2 YYREEE (reference sequence). The CDR3 length is 13 residues. CDR3 residues: CASTLDSRETQYF. For the CDR3, the DNA is TGTGCCAGCACCTTGGACTCGAGAGAGACCCAGTACTTC. The variable domain in full, completed from reference TRBV5-4 and TRBJ2-5, reads ETGVTQSPTHLIKTRGQQVTLRCSSQSGHNTVSWYQQALGQGPQFIFQYYREEENGRGNFPPRFSGLQFPNYSSELNVNALELDDSALYLCASTLDSRETQYFGPGTRLLVL.

The rearrangement joins TRBV18 to TRBJ2-2; D gene ambiguous. Deletions cut 4 bases from V and 6 bases from J, with 6 bases between. Germline V gives CDR1 KGHSH, CDR2 LQKENI. This CDR3 comprises 12 residues. CDR3: CASSQQAGELFF. Written as DNA, the CDR3 is TGTGCCAGCTCACAGCAGGCCGGGGAGCTGTTTTTT.

This clone was observed once. The chain uses TRBV7-6 and TRBJ2-3, with 12 bases matching TRBD2. The germline V gene has CDR1 SGHVS and CDR2 FNYEAQ. This CDR3 contains 16 residues. The trim removed 4 bases at V and 4 bases at J, leaving 6 bases unmatched. In DNA form, the CDR3 reads TGTGCCAGCAGCTCCCTAGCGGGGGGGATCTCAGATACGCAGTATTTT. This gives the protein CASSSLAGGISDTQYF.

This sequence joins TRBV19 and TRBJ1-2; TRBD1 matches at 8 bases. The CDR3 loop spans 15 amino acids. The germline V gene encodes CDR1 LNHDA and CDR2 SQIVND (reference sequence). Losses at the gene ends were 1 base for V and 8 bases for J; bases not matched to a gene: 9. The CDR3 here is CASSIGITGGGGYTF. The CDR3 coding sequence is TGTGCCAGTAGTATAGGGATTACAGGGGGTGGCGGCTACACCTTC.

The gene calls are TRBV11-3 and TRBJ2-5; D possibly corresponds to TRBD1 (6 bases). The germline V gene encodes CDR1 SGHNT and CDR2 YENEEA. V shed 1 base and J shed 1 base, with 7 bases lying between them. This CDR3 is built from 14 residues. The CDR3 spells CASSLGDTQETQYF. The CDR3 coding sequence is TGTGCCAGCAGCTTAGGGGACACCCAAGAGACCCAGTACTTC. The variable domain in full, completed from reference TRBV11-3 and TRBJ2-5, reads EAGVVQSPRYKIIEKKQPVAFWCNPISGHNTLYWYLQNLGQGPELLIRYENEEAVDDSQLPKDRFSAERLKGVDSTLKIQPAELGDSAVYLCASSLGDTQETQYFGPGTRLLVL.

The V gene is TRBV19, the J gene TRBJ2-5, with D maybe TRBD1 (6 bases). The CDR3 consists of 13 residues. Trimming took off 9 bases at V and 2 bases at J, with 13 bases between the two ends. Per the germline V gene, CDR1 is LNHDA and CDR2 is SQIVND (reference sequence). This CDR3 reads CASAPGAQETQYF. The CDR3 coding sequence is TGTGCCAGCGCCCCAGGGGCGCAAGAGACCCAGTACTTC.

This clone was counted a few times. V and J are TRBV4-3 and TRBJ2-2; the match to TRBD2 covers 10 bases. The CDR3 has 17 residues. The germline CDR1 and CDR2 sequences are LGHNA and YSLEER. The J segment lost 4 bases and the V segment lost 3 bases, leaving 8 bases of the junction unmatched. The CDR3 is CASSQNLAGDRTGELFF. CDR3 bases: TGCGCCAGCAGCCAGAATCTAGCGGGGGACCGCACCGGGGAGCTGTTTTTT.

The chain is built from TRBV2 and TRBJ2-2; D is perhaps TRBD2 (6 bases). Trimming stripped 6 bases from V and 1 base from J, with 6 bases between. CDR1 is SNHLY, CDR2 FYNNEI, per germline. There are 13 residues in the CDR3. CDR3 coding DNA: TGTGCCAGCAGCGGGAGGAACACCGGGGAGCTGTTTTTT. Translated, it gives CASSGRNTGELFF.

The gene calls are TRBV11-3 and TRBJ2-1; 10 nucleotides agree with TRBD2. V gave up 5 bases and J gave up 10 bases; unmatched junction bases: 5. The CDR3 spans 13 residues. Germline lookup yields CDR1 SGHNT and CDR2 YENEEA. The CDR3 spells CASSQLAGSEQFF. CDR3 sequence (DNA): TGTGCCAGCAGCCAACTAGCGGGGAGCGAGCAGTTCTTC.

The chain links TRBV29-1 to TRBJ1-1, with D unclear. CDR1 SQVTM and CDR2 ANQGSEA come from the germline V gene. The CDR3 loop spans 12 amino acids. V was trimmed by 7 bases and J by 1 base, leaving 10 bases between them. CDR3 in amino acids: CSAGRGNTEAFF. Here the CDR3 DNA reads TGCAGCGCGGGTCGAGGGAACACTGAAGCTTTCTTT.

The rearrangement uses TRBV5-4 and TRBJ2-3, with TRBD2 identical over 8 bases. CDR1 and CDR2 (germline): SGHNT, YYREEE (reference sequence). The CDR3 has 16 residues. Trimming removed 0 bases from V and 6 bases from J; junction bases left unmatched: 9. The CDR3 loop reads CASSLGAGALRDTQYF. The DNA of the CDR3 is TGTGCCAGCAGCTTGGGAGCGGGGGCTTTACGGGATACGCAGTATTTT.